The rows below give T cell receptor beta chains drawn from one sample of a study of beta chain features in type 1 diabetes. TCRdb keeps only in-frame clones here, not all; method: immunoSEQ multiplex PCR. Among about 160,000 clones listed, 6.5% to 9.5% were seen once. The source material was central memory CD4+ T cells from blood. The receptors stem from a woman aged 40 to 55 with type 1 diabetes. Each CDR3 is given without its conserved first and last residue.

v_gene	j_gene	CDR3aa
TRBV6-6	TRBJ2-5	ASSYVAGVGETQY
TRBV6-5	TRBJ1-3	ASSYTGGSTGNTIY
TRBV25-1	TRBJ2-3	ASSETSPSTDTQY
TRBV27	TRBJ1-4	ASSLSLGGEKLF
TRBV4-3	TRBJ2-5	ASSPFLRDRVSPEETQY
TRBV7-2	TRBJ2-7	ASRTGQGAYEQY
TRBV9	TRBJ2-1	ASSRLAGAANEQF
TRBV18	TRBJ1-2	ASSHEPGGSYGYT
TRBV5-1	TRBJ2-1	ASSLEPGLYNEQF
TRBV27	TRBJ1-1	ASSSRTEAF
TRBV6-6	TRBJ1-1	ASSTGTSNTEAF
TRBV11-2	TRBJ2-3	ASSLDGGTDTQY
TRBV7-2	TRBJ2-6	ASSWGHRGTSGANVLT
TRBV6-5	TRBJ2-3	AVSGAADTQY
TRBV5-4	TRBJ2-5	ASSFWREGQETQY
TRBV15	TRBJ2-7	ATSRQLPGQDYEQY
TRBV2	TRBJ2-3	ASTRDGSTDTQY
TRBV19	TRBJ2-3	ASMEGGVGTDTQY
TRBV5-4	TRBJ2-5	ASSLEGLAGGTGTQY
TRBV7-3	TRBJ2-5	ASSQGAEETQY
TRBV28	TRBJ2-6	ASSSPGGSSGANVLT
TRBV6-5	TRBJ1-6	ASSYSGGGRNSPLH
TRBV29-1	TRBJ1-1	SVIGQLNTEAF
TRBV6-5	TRBJ2-6	ASSYATGNGANVLT
TRBV9	TRBJ2-1	ASSVEQGAQNEQF
TRBV9	TRBJ2-1	ASSAYRGNEQF
TRBV9	TRBJ1-6	ASSYGQGARSPLH
TRBV4-1	TRBJ1-2	ASSSSGQPIFT
TRBV5-4	TRBJ1-1	ASEPGPTVTEAF
TRBV4-2	TRBJ1-1	ASSQDRLTGAF
TRBV2	TRBJ2-1	ASSYRGEQF
TRBV19	TRBJ1-5	ASTSIQAGDQPQH
TRBV28	TRBJ2-7	ASSSTGILYEQY
TRBV5-1	TRBJ2-5	ASSLSSGGETQY
TRBV25-1	TRBJ2-5	ASSESGGETQY
TRBV18	TRBJ2-1	ASSPPVSGSPHNEQF
TRBV4-1	-	ASSPPSGTGDYEQY
TRBV18	TRBJ1-4	ASKAGGNEKLF
TRBV6-1	TRBJ2-1	ASSWTRAANEQF
TRBV6-6	TRBJ2-3	ASSFRQGPDTQY
TRBV6-6	TRBJ1-1	ASSYSPEVTEAF
TRBV28	TRBJ1-2	ASSFGGMPGYT
TRBV15	TRBJ1-4	ATSLPGTGNEKLF
TRBV7-9	TRBJ1-4	ASSPGQTNEKLF
TRBV9	TRBJ2-2	ASSAGPGPTGELF
TRBV9	TRBJ1-2	ASSVAMGQPLGGYT